These 23 T cell receptor beta chains were sequenced from one sample in a study of blood T cell repertoires in COVID-19. Some clones are missing from TCRdb's copy, which holds only in-frame ones; the method was immunoSEQ multiplex PCR. The repertoire consists of roughly 250,000 clones, with roughly 87% occurring once and the leading ten covering approximately 7.5%. The source material was peripheral blood. The receptors were sampled from a man aged 60-69 years who had recovered from COVID-19.

This rearrangement joins TRBV19 to TRBJ2-7, with D possibly being TRBD1 (6 bases). V was shortened by 5 bases and J by 0 bases, with 14 bases between the two germline ends. Germline values: CDR1 LNHDA, CDR2 SQIVND (reference sequence). This CDR3 region has 15 residues. The CDR3 nucleotides are TGTGCCAGTAGTCTAATGAGGGGGAGCTCCTACGAGCAGTACTTC. Translation gives CASSLMRGSSYEQYF. The variable domain in full, with the rest retrieved from reference TRBV19 and TRBJ2-7, is DGGITQSPKYLFRKEGQNVTLSCEQNLNHDAMYWYRQDPGQGLRLIYYSQIVNDFQKGDIAEGYSVSREKKESFPLTVTSAQKNPTAFYLCASSLMRGSSYEQYFGPGTRLTVT.

V gene TRBV9 combines with J gene TRBJ1-4; D perhaps matches TRBD1 (6 bases). CDR3 length: 14 residues. CDR1 SGDLS and CDR2 YYNGEE come from the germline V gene. Trimming pared 7 bases from V and 3 bases from J, leaving 13 bases between. The CDR3 spells CASASGASNEKLFF. The CDR3 nucleotides read TGTGCCAGCGCGTCAGGGGCATCTAATGAAAAACTGTTTTTT.

The chain has TRBV7-6 and TRBJ2-1, with 8 bases fitting TRBD2. The V segment lost 3 bases and the J segment 2 bases; nucleotides outside the gene matches: 6. The CDR3 runs to 16 residues. The germline V gene has CDR1 SGHVS and CDR2 FNYEAQ. The CDR3 region is CASSFFAGGAYNEQFF. CDR3 sequence (DNA): TGTGCCAGCAGCTTTTTTGCCGGGGGGGCCTACAATGAGCAGTTCTTC.

The chain combines TRBV24-1 with TRBJ2-1; 9 positions agree with TRBD2. Germline-derived CDR1 and CDR2 are KGHDR and SFDVKD. This CDR3 comprises 16 residues. J lost 5 bases, V lost 1 base, and 5 bases had no gene match. CDR3 DNA: TGTGCCACCAGTGATTTAGCAGCGGGGGGAAACAATGAGCAGTTCTTC. Translating it yields CATSDLAAGGNNEQFF.

V is TRBV7-6 and J is TRBJ1-6; D is unresolved. The germline V gene has CDR1 SGHVS and CDR2 FNYEAQ. The CDR3 length is 18 residues. V lost 2 bases to trimming and J lost 5 bases, with 19 bases between them. In DNA form, the CDR3 reads TGTGCCAGCAGCTTACGGGGTTGGGCAGGACGAAATAATTCACCCCTCCACTTT. Protein product: CASSLRGWAGRNNSPLHF.

This chain connects TRBV7-9 to TRBJ1-2; 10 bases align to TRBD1. The CDR3 totals 16 residues. Trimming removed 4 bases from V and 3 bases from J; junction bases left unmatched: 8. Germline CDR1 is SEHNR and CDR2 is FQNEAQ (reference sequence). CDR3 amino acids: CASSSPAGTGDYGYTF. The CDR3 region has the DNA TGTGCCAGCAGCTCTCCAGCCGGGACAGGGGACTATGGCTACACCTTC.

This clone occurred once. The chain joins TRBV7-8 to TRBJ2-3; D is undetermined. Per the germline V gene, CDR1 is SGHVS and CDR2 is FQNEAQ. This CDR3 has 16 amino acids. The V and J ends lost 6 bases and 2 bases respectively, with 18 bases between them. In DNA, the CDR3 is TGTGCCAGCAGGTTTGGAGCTCTCCTGAACACAGATACGCAGTATTTT. Its protein is CASRFGALLNTDTQYF.

The chain joins TRBV5-8 to TRBJ2-2; possibly TRBD2 for D (5 bases). Germline-derived CDR1 and CDR2 are SGHTS and YDEGEE. This CDR3 is 15 amino acids long. V lost 2 bases, J lost 2 bases, and 10 bases lay in between. CDR3 DNA sequence: TGTGCCAGCAGCTTACTCGGGGATAACACCGGGGAGCTGTTTTTT. Encoded protein: CASSLLGDNTGELFF.

The chain employs TRBV6-1 and TRBJ1-5; D gene ambiguous. Germline lookup yields CDR1 MNHNS and CDR2 SASEGT. V was clipped by 0 bases and J by 7 bases, with 13 bases between them. The CDR3 contains 15 residues. The CDR3 here is CASSEALIGVQPQHF. The CDR3 DNA is TGTGCCAGCAGTGAAGCGTTGATAGGAGTGCAGCCCCAGCATTTT.

The gene calls are TRBV29-1 and TRBJ1-2; TRBD1 agrees at 10 bases. V gave up 4 bases and J gave up 2 bases; unmatched junction bases: 1. This CDR3 comprises 13 residues. CDR1 is SQVTM and CDR2 is ANQGSEA in the germline V gene. This chain's CDR3 is CSVGTGGNYGYTF. CDR3 nucleotide sequence: TGCAGCGTTGGGACAGGGGGGAACTATGGCTACACCTTC.

V is TRBV10-1 and J is TRBJ2-6; D may be TRBD1 (6 bases). The CDR3 consists of 15 residues. The V end lost 11 bases, the J end lost 4 bases, and 18 bases lay between the germline ends. The germline gives CDR1 WNHNN, CDR2 SYGVQD (reference sequence). The CDR3 DNA sequence: TGCGCCCCCGGACAGTCCCGAGGGGGGGCCAACGTCCTGACTTTC. Translated: CAPGQSRGGANVLTF.

The chain joins TRBV19 to TRBJ2-3; 8 bases agree with TRBD2. The ends lost 3 bases at V and 5 bases at J; junction bases unmatched: 7. The CDR3 spans 15 residues. Germline values: CDR1 LNHDA, CDR2 SQIVND (reference sequence). The CDR3 DNA sequence: TGTGCCAGTAGTATCGGGGGGGCCTCAGGAGATACGCAGTATTTT. It is translated as CASSIGGASGDTQYF.

This clone was seen a handful of times. This rearrangement joins TRBV7-6 to TRBJ1-1; a weak D match, TRBD1 (5 bases). The CDR3 contains 15 residues. V gave up 5 bases and J gave up 2 bases, with 15 bases separating them. Germline CDR1 reads SGHVS; CDR2 reads FNYEAQ. The CDR3 loop is CASSTQPGLNTEAFF. The CDR3 DNA follows: TGTGCCAGCAGCACCCAACCGGGACTTAACACTGAAGCTTTCTTT.

The genes are TRBV10-3 and TRBJ2-1; 10 bases align to TRBD2. V gave up 11 bases and J gave up 9 bases; unmatched junction bases: 13. Germline V CDR1 and CDR2: ENHRY, SYGVKD. This CDR3 is built from 14 residues. CDR3 in DNA: TGTGCCTCGAATGACAAGCGGGGGGGCAGTGAGCAGTTCTTC. Its protein is CASNDKRGGSEQFF.

This chain uses TRBV7-8 with TRBJ1-5; D gene unclear. V lost 0 bases to trimming and J lost 4 bases, with 7 bases between them. This CDR3 is built from 14 residues. Germline V gene data show CDR1 as SGHVS and CDR2 as FQNEAQ. The CDR3 loop reads CASSLANRNQPQHF. The DNA of the CDR3 is TGTGCCAGCAGCTTAGCCAACAGAAATCAGCCCCAGCATTTT.

This clone has only one observation. The chain couples TRBV4-1 to TRBJ2-7, with 12 bases that match TRBD1. This CDR3 contains 17 residues. Germline CDR1 reads MGHRA; CDR2 reads YSYEKL. The J segment lost 4 bases and the V segment lost 4 bases, leaving 11 bases of the junction unmatched. The CDR3 nucleotides are TGCGCCAGCAGCCGTCGAATGGGGACAGGGGGCGTTTACGAGCAGTACGTC. Protein product: CASSRRMGTGGVYEQYV.

This chain connects TRBV4-2 to TRBJ2-2, with D possibly TRBD2 on 6 matching bases. The germline V and J ends were trimmed by 0 bases and 7 bases, with 15 bases remaining between them. The CDR3 extends over 16 amino acids. Germline CDR1 LGHNA, CDR2 YNFKEQ. This CDR3 is CASSQDLRGRGGELFF. Written as DNA, the CDR3 is TGTGCCAGCAGCCAAGATTTGCGGGGCCGGGGCGGGGAGCTGTTTTTT.

This clone was observed once. The V and J genes are TRBV5-1 and TRBJ2-5; 13 bases align to TRBD2. The length of the CDR3 is 19 residues. Germline V gene sequence: CDR1 SGHRS, CDR2 YFSETQ. The J segment lost 2 bases and the V segment lost 0 bases, leaving 10 bases of the junction unmatched. The CDR3 nucleotides are TGCGCCAGCAGCTTGGGGCCCCTGAGACTAGCGGGGGGACAAGAGACCCAGTACTTC. It yields the protein CASSLGPLRLAGGQETQYF. The full variable domain, rest sourced from reference TRBV5-1 and TRBJ2-5, is KAGVTQTPRYLIKTRGQQVTLSCSPISGHRSVSWYQQTPGQGLQFLFEYFSETQRNKGNFPGRFSGRQFSNSRSEMNVSTLELGDSALYLCASSLGPLRLAGGQETQYFGPGTRLLVL.

This sequence joins TRBV5-1 and TRBJ2-3; TRBD1 matches 11 bases. CDR1 and CDR2 from the germline V gene are SGHRS and YFSETQ. V lost 4 bases and J lost 5; bases outside the gene matches: 9. The CDR3 spans 16 residues. The CDR3 reads CASSNYRTGGVDTQYF. As DNA, the CDR3 is TGCGCCAGCAGCAACTATCGGACAGGGGGCGTAGATACGCAGTATTTT.

The chain combines TRBV5-1 with TRBJ2-7; possible D gene TRBD1, 7 bases. The CDR3 length is 17 residues. The V end lost 1 base, the J end lost 0 bases, and 17 bases lay between the germline ends. Germline V CDR1 and CDR2: SGHRS, YFSETQ. The CDR3 DNA reads as TGCGCCAGCAGCTTGCCTGGAGGGACAGCTGCCTCCTACGAGCAGTACTTC. Its protein is CASSLPGGTAASYEQYF. Combining the CDR3 with reference TRBV5-1 and TRBJ2-7 gives the whole variable domain KAGVTQTPRYLIKTRGQQVTLSCSPISGHRSVSWYQQTPGQGLQFLFEYFSETQRNKGNFPGRFSGRQFSNSRSEMNVSTLELGDSALYLCASSLPGGTAASYEQYFGPGTRLTVT.

This clone was recorded a few times. The chain combines TRBV10-2 with TRBJ1-6; D unclear. Per the germline V gene, CDR1 is WSHSY and CDR2 is SAAADI. V lost 3 bases and J 6 bases, leaving 12 bases between the germline ends. The CDR3 covers 15 residues. CDR3 nucleotide sequence: TGCGCCAGCAGTGATAGAGGACTGAGTAATTCACCCCTCCACTTT. Translating it yields CASSDRGLSNSPLHF.

The V and J genes are TRBV11-2 and TRBJ2-3; 11 positions match TRBD2. Germline V lookup: CDR1 SGHAT, CDR2 FQNNGV. J was trimmed by 6 bases and V by 4 bases; bases with no gene match: 9. The CDR3 is 16 residues long. Here the CDR3 reads CASSSSSSGGWDTQYF. The CDR3 DNA is TGTGCCAGCAGCTCATCTTCTAGCGGGGGGTGGGATACGCAGTATTTT.

The chain recombines TRBV9 with TRBJ1-1, with 7 bases that match TRBD1. V gave up 0 bases and J gave up 6 bases; unmatched junction bases: 2. Germline CDR1 reads SGDLS; CDR2 reads YYNGEE. The CDR3 is made up of 13 amino acids. CDR3 sequence: CASSVEQGAEAFF. CDR3 in DNA: TGTGCCAGCAGCGTAGAGCAGGGGGCTGAAGCTTTCTTT. Combining the CDR3 with reference TRBV9 and TRBJ1-1 gives the whole variable domain DSGVTQTPKHLITATGQRVTLRCSPRSGDLSVYWYQQSLDQGLQFLIQYYNGEERAKGNILERFSAQQFPDLHSELNLSSLELGDSALYFCASSVEQGAEAFFGQGTRLTVV.